What follows is one TCR beta chain and its context. The antigen remains unidentified. The data were obtained in a study of T cell repertoires in cytomegalovirus infection. Study as a whole: CMV infection and matching HLA type were both indicated by public TCR beta signatures.

Study-wide findings and caveats: Summed frequency of shared TCR beta families picked out CMV carriers who also had the relevant HLA. HLA-C-restricted, CMV-specific TCR beta clonotypes were dominant ex vivo.

Trimming took off 0 bases at V and 6 bases at J, with 7 bases between the two ends. Per germline, CDR1 SGDLS and CDR2 YYNGEE. This CDR3 comprises 13 residues. TCRdb reprocessed the reads via MiXCR and lists one record per CDR3 protein. The sample lists hundreds of thousands of distinct CDR3 sequences; 17% were seen once. The V and J genes are TRBV9 and TRBJ1-5; D remains unclear. The sample taken for sequencing was PBMCs. The source is a human donor in good health (CMV status not recorded). Some clones in this sample may be carry-over from other donors' samples. The CDR3 protein is CASSVDKGQPQHF. CDR3 nucleotides: TGTGCCAGCAGCGTAGACAAAGGTCAGCCCCAGCATTTT.